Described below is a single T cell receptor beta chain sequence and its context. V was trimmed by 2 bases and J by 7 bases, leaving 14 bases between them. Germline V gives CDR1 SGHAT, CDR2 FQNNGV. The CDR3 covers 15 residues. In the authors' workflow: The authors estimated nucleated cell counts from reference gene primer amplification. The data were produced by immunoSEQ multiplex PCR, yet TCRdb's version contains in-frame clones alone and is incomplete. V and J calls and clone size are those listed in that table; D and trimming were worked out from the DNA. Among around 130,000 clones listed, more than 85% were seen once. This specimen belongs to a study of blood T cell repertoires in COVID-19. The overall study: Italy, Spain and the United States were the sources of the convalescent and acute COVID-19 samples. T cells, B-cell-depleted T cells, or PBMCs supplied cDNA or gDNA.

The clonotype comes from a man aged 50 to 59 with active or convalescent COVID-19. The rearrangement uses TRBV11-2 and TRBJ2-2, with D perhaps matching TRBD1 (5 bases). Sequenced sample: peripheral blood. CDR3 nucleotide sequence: TGTGCCAGCAGCTTAAGGGTCAGGGAAAGCGGGGAGCTGTTTTTT. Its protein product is CASSLRVRESGELFF.